This T cell receptor beta chain was sequenced for a study of OX40 agonist ivuxolimab in advanced cancers. Overall study context: Patients treated during dose escalation were battling hepatocellular carcinoma, melanoma, renal cell or head and neck cancer. Study-level findings and limits: CD4+ and CD8+ blood T cells expanded clonally by week 6 at 0.1 to 3.0 mg/kg.

Concerning this clone itself: Its antigen remains unidentified.

Generated by immunoSEQ multiplex PCR, the TCRdb table keeps only in-frame clones and is missing some. The sample consists of fewer than 80,000 clones, about 89% of them appearing once. The CDR3 consists of 14 residues. V was shortened by 0 bases and J by 6 bases, with 9 bases between the two germline ends. Germline V CDR1 and CDR2: MNHNY, SVGAGI (reference sequence). The material sequenced was CD4+ or CD8+ T cells sorted from blood, taken in a trial of the OX40 agonist ivuxolimab. The rearrangement links TRBV6-6 to TRBJ1-3, with D perhaps matching TRBD1 (6 bases). This clonotype originated in an adult with an advanced solid tumor such as melanoma, head and neck, liver or kidney cancer. The CDR3 DNA sequence: TGTGCCAGCAGTTACTCAGGGGGATCAAACACCATATATTTT. Protein: CASSYSGGSNTIYF.